These T cell receptor beta chains were read from a single sample in a study of blood T cells in healthy people across ages. Via MiXCR, TCRdb re-called the 5' RACE reads, giving one row per CDR3 protein. This table holds about 720,000 distinct CDR3 sequences, 20% to 25% found once. Sequencing input: blood. The receptors were sampled from a man in his sixties or seventies in good health. Both conserved end residues are part of each CDR3. The order of the fields is V gene, D gene, clone size, J gene, CDR3 protein, CDR3 DNA. D genes are given only for firm matches. Some rows have no size entry. The others give once, few or many, or a class for an expanded clone.

v_call: TRBV15
d_call: TRBD1
clone_size: few
j_call: TRBJ1-4
cdr3_aa: CATSLGGTGEKLFF
cdr3_nt: TGTGCCACCAGTCTGGGAGGGACAGGTGAAAAACTGTTTTTT

v_call: TRBV29-1
d_call: NA
clone_size: many
j_call: TRBJ2-3
cdr3_aa: CSVVLSDTQYF
cdr3_nt: TGCAGCGTTGTATTGTCGGATACGCAGTATTTT

v_call: TRBV20-1
d_call: NA
clone_size: NA
j_call: TRBJ1-5
cdr3_aa: CSARDSGAGRIQPQHF
cdr3_nt: TGCAGTGCTAGGGATTCGGGGGCCGGCAGGATTCAGCCCCAGCATTTT

v_call: TRBV20-1
d_call: NA
clone_size: few
j_call: TRBJ2-1
cdr3_aa: CSASAGANYNEQFF
cdr3_nt: TGCAGTGCTAGCGCGGGGGCGAATTACAATGAGCAGTTCTTC

v_call: TRBV29-1
d_call: NA
clone_size: few
j_call: TRBJ1-1
cdr3_aa: CSVVRGWRTEAFF
cdr3_nt: TGCAGCGTTGTCAGGGGATGGCGAACTGAAGCTTTCTTT

v_call: TRBV2
d_call: NA
clone_size: many
j_call: TRBJ2-2
cdr3_aa: CASSRSANTGELFF
cdr3_nt: TGTGCCAGCTCCCGTTCAGCGAACACCGGGGAGCTGTTTTTT

v_call: TRBV7-9
d_call: NA
clone_size: few
j_call: TRBJ2-5
cdr3_aa: CASSISMGSQETQYF
cdr3_nt: TGTGCCAGCAGCATTAGCATGGGCAGCCAAGAGACCCAGTACTTC

v_call: TRBV19
d_call: NA
clone_size: NA
j_call: TRBJ2-6
cdr3_aa: CASSITETGANVLTF
cdr3_nt: TGTGCCAGTAGTATTACTGAAACTGGGGCCAACGTCCTGACTTTC

v_call: TRBV14
d_call: NA
clone_size: few
j_call: TRBJ2-5
cdr3_aa: CASSLRDPRGLYQETQYF
cdr3_nt: TGTGCCAGCAGCCTAAGGGACCCTAGGGGATTATACCAAGAGACCCAGTACTTC

v_call: TRBV20-1
d_call: NA
clone_size: NA
j_call: TRBJ1-3
cdr3_aa: CSASWRQGGNTIYF
cdr3_nt: TGCAGTGCTAGTTGGCGTCAGGGGGGAAACACCATATATTTT

v_call: TRBV9
d_call: TRBD1
clone_size: NA
j_call: TRBJ1-2
cdr3_aa: CVSSGTTGGHGYTF
cdr3_nt: TGTGTCAGCAGCGGAACCACAGGGGGACATGGCTACACCTTC

v_call: TRBV6-5
d_call: NA
clone_size: NA
j_call: TRBJ1-1
cdr3_aa: CASSYSGVLGTEAFF
cdr3_nt: TGTGCCAGCAGTTACTCTGGGGTCCTAGGGACTGAAGCTTTCTTT

v_call: TRBV5-1
d_call: TRBD1
clone_size: NA
j_call: TRBJ2-7
cdr3_aa: CASSLGTGVGEQYF
cdr3_nt: TGCGCCAGCAGCTTGGGGACAGGGGTTGGCGAGCAGTACTTC

v_call: TRBV19
d_call: NA
clone_size: NA
j_call: TRBJ1-2
cdr3_aa: CASSDVMDYGYTF
cdr3_nt: TGTGCCAGTAGTGACGTTATGGACTATGGCTACACCTTC

v_call: TRBV4-1
d_call: NA
clone_size: NA
j_call: TRBJ2-1
cdr3_aa: CASSQDLTEQFF
cdr3_nt: TGCGCCAGCAGCCAAGATCTAACTGAGCAGTTCTTC

v_call: TRBV20-1
d_call: TRBD2
clone_size: NA
j_call: TRBJ2-1
cdr3_aa: CSARSLAGASYNEQFF
cdr3_nt: TGCAGTGCTAGATCACTAGCGGGGGCCTCCTACAATGAGCAGTTCTTC

v_call: TRBV20-1
d_call: NA
clone_size: NA
j_call: TRBJ2-4
cdr3_aa: CSARGVGGPKNIQYF
cdr3_nt: TGCAGTGCTAGGGGCGTGGGGGGGCCCAAAAACATTCAGTACTTC

v_call: TRBV7-9
d_call: NA
clone_size: many
j_call: TRBJ2-2
cdr3_aa: CASSLPGGAGELFF
cdr3_nt: TGTGCCAGCAGCCTCCCCGGCGGTGCCGGGGAGCTGTTTTTT

v_call: TRBV27
d_call: TRBD2
clone_size: NA
j_call: TRBJ2-7
cdr3_aa: CASSPRGVHEQYF
cdr3_nt: TGTGCCAGCAGTCCCCGGGGGGTTCACGAGCAGTACTTC

v_call: TRBV5-1
d_call: TRBD1
clone_size: NA
j_call: TRBJ1-1
cdr3_aa: CASSLAGGKTTEAFF
cdr3_nt: TGCGCCAGCAGCTTGGCAGGGGGTAAAACCACTGAAGCTTTCTTT

v_call: TRBV7-2
d_call: NA
clone_size: few
j_call: TRBJ1-2
cdr3_aa: CASSSGGYGGYTF
cdr3_nt: TGTGCCAGCAGCTCAGGAGGGTATGGTGGCTACACCTTC

v_call: TRBV29-1
d_call: NA
clone_size: many
j_call: TRBJ2-1
cdr3_aa: CSAERGNEQFF
cdr3_nt: TGCAGCGCCGAGAGGGGGAATGAGCAGTTCTTC

v_call: TRBV7-3
d_call: TRBD2
clone_size: NA
j_call: TRBJ2-1
cdr3_aa: CASSLVPRVAGNEQFF
cdr3_nt: TGTGCCAGCAGCTTAGTCCCTAGGGTAGCGGGAAATGAGCAGTTCTTC

v_call: TRBV29-1
d_call: TRBD2
clone_size: NA
j_call: TRBJ2-3
cdr3_aa: CSAIGGGPDTQYF
cdr3_nt: TGCAGCGCTATAGGCGGGGGTCCCGATACGCAGTATTTT

v_call: TRBV7-6
d_call: TRBD2
clone_size: NA
j_call: TRBJ2-5
cdr3_aa: CASSPTSGGYQETQYF
cdr3_nt: TGTGCCAGCAGCCCGACTAGCGGGGGGTATCAAGAGACCCAGTACTTC

v_call: TRBV12-3/TRBV12-4
d_call: TRBD1
clone_size: NA
j_call: TRBJ2-5
cdr3_aa: CASSLDRDATQYF
cdr3_nt: TGTGCCAGCAGTCTCGACAGGGATGCGACCCAGTACTTC

v_call: TRBV29-1
d_call: NA
clone_size: NA
j_call: TRBJ1-3
cdr3_aa: CSVEAGTGNTIYF
cdr3_nt: TGCAGCGTTGAGGCAGGGACAGGAAACACCATATATTTT

v_call: TRBV4-3
d_call: NA
clone_size: NA
j_call: TRBJ1-1
cdr3_aa: CASSQDHGVNTEAFF
cdr3_nt: TGCGCCAGCAGCCAAGACCACGGCGTGAACACTGAAGCTTTCTTT

v_call: TRBV28
d_call: TRBD1
clone_size: few
j_call: TRBJ1-2
cdr3_aa: CASSLLQGSNGYTF
cdr3_nt: TGTGCCAGCAGTCTACTACAGGGGTCTAATGGCTACACCTTC

v_call: TRBV2
d_call: NA
clone_size: NA
j_call: TRBJ2-7
cdr3_aa: CASSEAGREYDEQYF
cdr3_nt: TGTGCCAGCAGTGAAGCAGGCAGGGAGTACGACGAGCAGTACTTC

v_call: TRBV20-1
d_call: NA
clone_size: NA
j_call: TRBJ2-7
cdr3_aa: CSAQGQTYEQYF
cdr3_nt: TGCAGTGCTCAAGGACAGACCTACGAGCAGTACTTC

v_call: TRBV7-7
d_call: TRBD2
clone_size: few
j_call: TRBJ2-1
cdr3_aa: CASSLGGSPTVEEQFF
cdr3_nt: TGTGCCAGCAGCCTGGGGGGGTCTCCGACAGTGGAGGAGCAGTTCTTC

v_call: TRBV20-1
d_call: NA
clone_size: NA
j_call: TRBJ2-1
cdr3_aa: CSAREFEAVYWYNEQFF
cdr3_nt: TGCAGTGCTAGAGAGTTCGAAGCGGTCTATTGGTACAATGAGCAGTTCTTC

v_call: TRBV7-2
d_call: TRBD2
clone_size: NA
j_call: TRBJ2-5
cdr3_aa: CASSPRLAGGRETQYF
cdr3_nt: TGTGCCAGCAGCCCCAGACTAGCGGGGGGGCGGGAGACCCAGTACTTC

v_call: TRBV24-1
d_call: NA
clone_size: NA
j_call: TRBJ2-7
cdr3_aa: CATSDFVNEQYF
cdr3_nt: TGTGCCACCAGTGATTTTGTTAACGAGCAGTACTTC

v_call: TRBV6-5
d_call: NA
clone_size: NA
j_call: TRBJ2-1
cdr3_aa: CASRRTGSYTEQFF
cdr3_nt: TGTGCCAGCAGGAGAACAGGGTCCTACACTGAGCAGTTCTTC